This T cell receptor beta chain was retrieved from a study of blood T cell repertoires in COVID-19. Profiled with immunoSEQ multiplex PCR; TCRdb holds only in-frame clones, not every one. Of fewer than 300,000 clones listed, around 89% are singletons. The study drew participants aged about 18 to 89 years from about two dozen US areas. Unmatched junction bases numbered 9, after V lost 8 bases and J lost 5 bases. Germline V gene sequence: CDR1 SGHTA, CDR2 FQGNSA. CDR3 size: 16 residues. The chain combines TRBV7-2 with TRBJ2-2; TRBD2 aligns across 12 bases. This clonotype was sampled from a man between 40 and 49 years old who had recovered from COVID-19. The sequenced sample was PBMCs or T cells enriched from blood (not recorded which). The CDR3 DNA follows: TGTGCCAGCGCCTCTCCTAGCGGGGGGGGAACCGGGGAGCTGTTTTTT. The encoded protein is CASASPSGGGTGELFF.